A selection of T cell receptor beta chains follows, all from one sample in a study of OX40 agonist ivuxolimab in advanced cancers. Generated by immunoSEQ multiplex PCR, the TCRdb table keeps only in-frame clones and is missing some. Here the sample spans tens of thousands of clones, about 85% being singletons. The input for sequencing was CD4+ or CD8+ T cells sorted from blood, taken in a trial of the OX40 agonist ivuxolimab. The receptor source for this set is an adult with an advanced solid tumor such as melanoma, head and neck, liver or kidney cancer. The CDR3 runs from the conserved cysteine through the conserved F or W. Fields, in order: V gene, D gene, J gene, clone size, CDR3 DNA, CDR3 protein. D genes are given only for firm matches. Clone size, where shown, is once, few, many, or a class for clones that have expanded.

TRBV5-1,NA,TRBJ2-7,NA,TGCGCCAGCAGCCCGGGGGAGGGGGCTGGAGTCTCCTACGAGCAGTACTTC,CASSPGEGAGVSYEQYF
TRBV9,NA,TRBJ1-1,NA,TGTGCCAGCAGCCCGGTCCCGAACACTGAAGCTTTCTTT,CASSPVPNTEAFF
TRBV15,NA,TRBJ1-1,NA,TGTGCCACCAGCAGAGTGGGACTGATGAACACTGAAGCTTTCTTT,CATSRVGLMNTEAFF
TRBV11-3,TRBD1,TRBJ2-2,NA,TGTGCCAGCACCTCACAGGGGGCTGGAACCGGGGAGCTGTTTTTT,CASTSQGAGTGELFF
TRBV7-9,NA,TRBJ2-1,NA,TGTGCCAGCAGCTTAGCGGGCAGTAACAATGAGCAGTTCTTC,CASSLAGSNNEQFF
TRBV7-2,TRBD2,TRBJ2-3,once,TGTGCCAGCAGCCTGGGACTAGCGGGGGGGCCAGATACGCAGTATTTT,CASSLGLAGGPDTQYF
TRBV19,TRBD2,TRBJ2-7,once,TGTGCCAGTAGTAAGGGACTAGCGGGAGGCTTCTCCTACGAGCAGTACTTC,CASSKGLAGGFSYEQYF
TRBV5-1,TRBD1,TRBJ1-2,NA,TGCGCCAGCAGCTTGGAACAGGGGGCAATTGGCTACACCTTC,CASSLEQGAIGYTF
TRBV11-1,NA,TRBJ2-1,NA,TGTGCCAGCAGCCCATGGGGGTTTGAGTACAATGAGCAGTTCTTC,CASSPWGFEYNEQFF
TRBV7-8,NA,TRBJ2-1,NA,TGTGCCAGCAGCTTAGCTGAGTGGAACCAAGCTGGCAATGAGCAGTTCTTC,CASSLAEWNQAGNEQFF
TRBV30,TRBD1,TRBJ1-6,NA,TGTGCCTGGTGCTTAGGACAGGTTCAATCACCCCTCCACTTT,CAWCLGQVQSPLHF
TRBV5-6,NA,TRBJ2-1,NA,TGTGCCAGCAGCTTGGGAGCAGGGTCCTACAATGAGCAGTTCTTC,CASSLGAGSYNEQFF
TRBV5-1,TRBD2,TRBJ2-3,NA,TGCGCCAGCAGCTTGTGGGGGGGTAGCACAGATACGCAGTATTTT,CASSLWGGSTDTQYF
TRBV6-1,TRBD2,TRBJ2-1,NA,TGTGCCAGCAGTGAGGGCGGGAGCACCTACAATGAGCAGTTCTTC,CASSEGGSTYNEQFF
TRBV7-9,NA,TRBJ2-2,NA,TGTGCCAGCAGCACTCACCGGAAGAGGGGGGCACACACCGGGGAGCTGTTTTTT,CASSTHRKRGAHTGELFF